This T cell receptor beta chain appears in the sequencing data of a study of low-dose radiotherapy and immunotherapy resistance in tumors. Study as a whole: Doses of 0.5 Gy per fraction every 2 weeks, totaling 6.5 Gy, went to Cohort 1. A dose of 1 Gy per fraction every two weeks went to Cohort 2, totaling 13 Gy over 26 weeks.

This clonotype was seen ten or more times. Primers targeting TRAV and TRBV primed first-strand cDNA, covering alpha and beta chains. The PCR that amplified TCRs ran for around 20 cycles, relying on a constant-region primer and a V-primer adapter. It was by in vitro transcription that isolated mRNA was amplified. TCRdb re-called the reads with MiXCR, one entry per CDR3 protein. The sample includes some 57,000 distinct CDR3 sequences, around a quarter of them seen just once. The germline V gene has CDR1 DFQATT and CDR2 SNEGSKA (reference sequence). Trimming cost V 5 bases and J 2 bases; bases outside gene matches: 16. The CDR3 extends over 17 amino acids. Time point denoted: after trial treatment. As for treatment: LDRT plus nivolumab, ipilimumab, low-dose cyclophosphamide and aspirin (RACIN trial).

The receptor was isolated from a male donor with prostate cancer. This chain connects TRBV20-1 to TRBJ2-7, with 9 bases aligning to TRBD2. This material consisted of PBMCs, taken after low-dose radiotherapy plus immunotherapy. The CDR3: CSAQKIASGMDPYEQYF. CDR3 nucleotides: TGCAGTGCTCAGAAGATTGCTAGCGGGATGGACCCCTACGAGCAGTACTTC.